Listed below are T cell receptor beta chains from one sample, sequenced in a study of T-cell reconstitution after alpha-beta-depleted transplantation in children. TCRdb used MiXCR to reprocess the PCR reads, holding one entry per CDR3 protein. The profile shows some 120,000 distinct CDR3 sequences, about 9.3% of them singletons. The specimen was PBMCs, collected before TCRalphabeta/CD19-depleted stem cell transplant. These receptors were obtained from a boy younger than 10 with acute lymphoblastic leukemia, due to receive a stem cell transplant. Both conserved end residues are part of each CDR3. The order of the fields is V gene, clone size, D gene, J gene, CDR3 protein, CDR3 DNA. The D gene is left open where the match is weak. Clone size appears in some rows only: once, few, many, or a class for an expanded clone.

V: TRBV5-1
size: many
D: NA
J: TRBJ2-2
CDR3: CASSPGRGRPTGELFF
DNA: TGCGCCAGCAGCCCAGGACGTGGGCGGCCCACCGGGGAGCTGTTTTTT

V: TRBV20-1
size: many
D: NA
J: TRBJ2-1
CDR3: CSALPWGNEQFF
DNA: TGCAGTGCTCTCCCGTGGGGGAATGAGCAGTTCTTC

V: TRBV20-1
size: NA
D: NA
J: TRBJ2-1
CDR3: CSARLAEGYNEQFF
DNA: TGCAGTGCTAGGTTAGCGGAGGGATACAATGAGCAGTTCTTC

V: TRBV12-3/TRBV12-4
size: few
D: TRBD1
J: TRBJ1-1
CDR3: CASSLDRGEAFF
DNA: TGTGCCAGCAGTTTGGACAGGGGGGAAGCTTTCTTT

V: TRBV20-1
size: NA
D: TRBD1
J: TRBJ2-7
CDR3: CSARGGTGISYEQYF
DNA: TGCAGTGCTAGAGGTGGGACAGGGATCTCCTACGAGCAGTACTTC

V: TRBV5-1
size: few
D: NA
J: TRBJ2-7
CDR3: CASSKLDGYEQYF
DNA: TGCGCCAGCAGCAAACTGGACGGGTACGAGCAGTACTTC

V: TRBV11-2
size: NA
D: NA
J: TRBJ2-7
CDR3: CASSLYQGGYEQYF
DNA: TGTGCCAGCAGCTTATACCAGGGGGGCTACGAGCAGTACTTC

V: TRBV27
size: NA
D: TRBD1
J: TRBJ1-6
CDR3: CASTDRGYNSPLHF
DNA: TGTGCCAGCACGGACAGGGGCTATAATTCACCCCTCCACTTT

V: TRBV5-1
size: few
D: NA
J: TRBJ2-1
CDR3: CASSLVTRLYNEQFF
DNA: TGCGCCAGCAGCTTGGTCACAAGACTTTACAATGAGCAGTTCTTC

V: TRBV20-1
size: few
D: TRBD2
J: TRBJ2-1
CDR3: CSARARWTSGSNEQFF
DNA: TGCAGTGCTAGAGCCCGATGGACTAGCGGGAGCAATGAGCAGTTCTTC

V: TRBV12-3/TRBV12-4
size: NA
D: NA
J: TRBJ2-3
CDR3: CASSSIEITQYF
DNA: TGTGCCAGCAGCTCTATAGAAATTACGCAGTATTTT

V: TRBV21-1
size: few
D: NA
J: TRBJ2-5
CDR3: CASSNLEGEETQYF
DNA: TGTGCCAGCAGCAACCTAGAGGGGGAAGAGACCCAGTACTTC

V: TRBV9
size: NA
D: TRBD1
J: TRBJ2-7
CDR3: CASSGHARDSHYEQYF
DNA: TGTGCCAGCAGCGGACACGCGAGGGACAGCCACTACGAGCAGTACTTC

V: TRBV4-2
size: NA
D: TRBD2
J: TRBJ2-1
CDR3: CASSQDPGLGNEQFF
DNA: TGTGCCAGCAGCCAAGACCCAGGACTAGGCAATGAGCAGTTCTTC